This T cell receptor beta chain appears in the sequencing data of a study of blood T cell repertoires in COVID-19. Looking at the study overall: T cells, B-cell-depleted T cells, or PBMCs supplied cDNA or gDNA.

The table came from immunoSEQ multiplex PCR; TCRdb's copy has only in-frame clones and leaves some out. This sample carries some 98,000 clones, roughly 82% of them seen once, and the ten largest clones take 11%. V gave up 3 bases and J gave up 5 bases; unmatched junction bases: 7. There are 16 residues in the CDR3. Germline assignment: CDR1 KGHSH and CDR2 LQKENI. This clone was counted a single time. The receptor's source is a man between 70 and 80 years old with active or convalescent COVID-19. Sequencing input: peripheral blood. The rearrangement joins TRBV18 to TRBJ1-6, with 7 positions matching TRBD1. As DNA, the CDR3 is TGTGCCAGCTCACCCGGACAGGTTCGGAATAATTCACCCCTCCACTTT. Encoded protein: CASSPGQVRNNSPLHF. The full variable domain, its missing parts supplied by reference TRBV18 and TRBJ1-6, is NAGVMQNPRHLVRRRGQEARLRCSPMKGHSHVYWYRQLPEEGLKFMVYLQKENIIDESGMPKERFSAEFPKEGPSILRIQQVVRGDSAAYFCASSPGQVRNNSPLHFGNGTRLTVT.